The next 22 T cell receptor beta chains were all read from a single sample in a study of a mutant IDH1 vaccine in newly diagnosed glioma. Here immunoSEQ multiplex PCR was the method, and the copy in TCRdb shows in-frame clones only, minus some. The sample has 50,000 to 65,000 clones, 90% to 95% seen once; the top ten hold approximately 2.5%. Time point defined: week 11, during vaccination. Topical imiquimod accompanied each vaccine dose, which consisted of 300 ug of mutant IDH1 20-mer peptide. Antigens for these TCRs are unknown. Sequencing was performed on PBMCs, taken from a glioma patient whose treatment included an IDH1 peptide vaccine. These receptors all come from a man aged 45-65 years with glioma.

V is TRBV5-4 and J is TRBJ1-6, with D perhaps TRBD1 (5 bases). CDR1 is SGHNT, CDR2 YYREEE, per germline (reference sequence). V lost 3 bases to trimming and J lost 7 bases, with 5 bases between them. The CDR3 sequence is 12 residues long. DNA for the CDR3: TGTGCCAGCAGCTGGGACAATTCACCCCTCCACTTT. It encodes CASSWDNSPLHF.

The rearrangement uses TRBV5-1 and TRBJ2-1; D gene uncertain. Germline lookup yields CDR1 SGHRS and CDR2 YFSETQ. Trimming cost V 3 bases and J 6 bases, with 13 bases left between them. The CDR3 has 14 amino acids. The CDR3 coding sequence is TGCGCCAGCAGCTGGATACAGAGATCCAATGAGCAGTTCTTC. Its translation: CASSWIQRSNEQFF.

The CDR3 DNA reads as TGCGCCAGCAGTGGTCGGAGCGAGACTAGCGCCTATGAGCAGTTCTTC. This codes for CASSGRSETSAYEQFF. This chain joins TRBV5-1 and TRBJ2-1, with 8 bases matching TRBD2. Germline CDR1 reads SGHRS; CDR2 reads YFSETQ. V lost 5 bases to trimming and J lost 8 bases; unmatched junction nucleotides: 15. The CDR3 length is 16 residues.

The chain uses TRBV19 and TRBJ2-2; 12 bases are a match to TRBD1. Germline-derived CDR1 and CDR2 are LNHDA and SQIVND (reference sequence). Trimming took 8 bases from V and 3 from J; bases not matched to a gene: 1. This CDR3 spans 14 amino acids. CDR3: CASGDRGHTGELFF. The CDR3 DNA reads TGTGCCAGTGGGGACAGGGGGCACACCGGGGAGCTGTTTTTT.

The CDR3 coding sequence is TGTGCCAGTAGGAGGGACAGGGCCTCTGGAAACACCATATATTTT. This translates into CASRRDRASGNTIYF. V is TRBV19 and J is TRBJ1-3; 9 bases are shared with TRBD1. Germline CDR1 LNHDA, CDR2 SQIVND (reference sequence). V lost 6 bases to trimming and J lost 0 bases; unmatched junction nucleotides: 3. This CDR3 contains 15 residues.

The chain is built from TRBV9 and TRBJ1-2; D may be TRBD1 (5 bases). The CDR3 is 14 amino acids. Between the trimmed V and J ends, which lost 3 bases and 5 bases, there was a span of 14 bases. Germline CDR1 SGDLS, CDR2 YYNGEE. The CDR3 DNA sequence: TGTGCCAGCAGCGCCCAGGGCTCAAAATATGGCTACACCTTC. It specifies CASSAQGSKYGYTF.

The CDR3 is CASSLEVSSYNEQFF. For the CDR3, the DNA is TGTGCCAGCAGCTTAGAGGTTAGCTCCTACAATGAGCAGTTCTTC. This sequence joins TRBV7-3 and TRBJ2-1; D is unclear. CDR1 is SGHTA, CDR2 FQGTGA, per germline. This CDR3 region has 15 residues. V was shortened by 2 bases and J by 0 bases, with 8 bases between the two germline ends. Drawing the rest from reference TRBV7-3 and TRBJ2-1, the complete variable domain is GAGVSQTPSNKVTEKGKYVELRCDPISGHTALYWYRQSLGQGPEFLIYFQGTGAADDSGLPNDRFFAVRPEGSVSTLKIQRTERGDSAVYLCASSLEVSSYNEQFFGPGTRLTVL.

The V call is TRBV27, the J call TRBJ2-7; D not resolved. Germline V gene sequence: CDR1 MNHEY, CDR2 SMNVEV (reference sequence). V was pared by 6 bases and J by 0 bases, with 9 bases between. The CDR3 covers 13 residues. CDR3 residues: CASSRRSSYEQYF. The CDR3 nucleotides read TGTGCCAGCAGCCGTAGGAGCTCCTACGAGCAGTACTTC.

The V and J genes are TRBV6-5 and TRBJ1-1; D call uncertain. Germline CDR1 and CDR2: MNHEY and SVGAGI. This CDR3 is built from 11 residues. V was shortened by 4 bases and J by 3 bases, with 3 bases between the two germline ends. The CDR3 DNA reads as TGTGCCAGCAGTTTAGACACTGAAGCTTTCTTT. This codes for CASSLDTEAFF.

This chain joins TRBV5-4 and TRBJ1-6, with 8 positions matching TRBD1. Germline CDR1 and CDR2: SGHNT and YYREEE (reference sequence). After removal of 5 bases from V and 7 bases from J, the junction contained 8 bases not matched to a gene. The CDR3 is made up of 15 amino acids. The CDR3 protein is CASRLGQGLNSPLHF. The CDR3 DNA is TGTGCCAGCAGACTAGGACAGGGCTTGAATTCACCCCTCCACTTT.

For the CDR3, the DNA is TGTGCCAGCAGTGGCGGACTAGCGGGGTACTCCTACGAGCAGTACTTC. This encodes CASSGGLAGYSYEQYF. The gene calls are TRBV6-1 and TRBJ2-7; 12 nucleotides line up with TRBD2. V dropped 4 bases and J dropped 0; count of bases not matched to a gene: 4. Germline lookup yields CDR1 MNHNS and CDR2 SASEGT. CDR3 length: 16 amino acids.

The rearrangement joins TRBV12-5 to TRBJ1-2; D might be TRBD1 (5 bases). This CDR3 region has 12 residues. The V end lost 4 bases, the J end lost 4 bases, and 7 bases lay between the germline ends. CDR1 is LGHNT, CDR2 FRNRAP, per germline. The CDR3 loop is CASGSGFYGYTF. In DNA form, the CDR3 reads TGTGCTAGTGGTTCAGGGTTCTATGGCTACACCTTC. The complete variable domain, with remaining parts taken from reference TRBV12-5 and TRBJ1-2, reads DARVTQTPRHKVTEMGQEVTMRCQPILGHNTVFWYRQTMMQGLELLAYFRNRAPLDDSGMPKDRFSAEMPDATLATLKIQPSEPRDSAVYFCASGSGFYGYTFGSGTRLTVV.

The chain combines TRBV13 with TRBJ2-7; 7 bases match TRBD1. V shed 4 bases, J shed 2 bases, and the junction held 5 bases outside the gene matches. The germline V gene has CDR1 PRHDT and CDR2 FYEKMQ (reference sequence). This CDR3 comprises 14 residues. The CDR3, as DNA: TGTGCCAGCAGCTATGGGACAGCACCCTACGAGCAGTACTTC. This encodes CASSYGTAPYEQYF.

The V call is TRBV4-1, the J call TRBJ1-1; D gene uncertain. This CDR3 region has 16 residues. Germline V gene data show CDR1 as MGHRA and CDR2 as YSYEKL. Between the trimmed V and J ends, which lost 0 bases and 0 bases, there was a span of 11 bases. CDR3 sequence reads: CASSQDRNSVNTEAFF. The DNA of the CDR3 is TGCGCCAGCAGCCAAGATCGGAACAGCGTGAACACTGAAGCTTTCTTT.

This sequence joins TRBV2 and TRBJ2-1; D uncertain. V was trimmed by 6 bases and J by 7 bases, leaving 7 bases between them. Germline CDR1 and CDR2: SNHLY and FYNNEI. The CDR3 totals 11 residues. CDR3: CASRRENEQFF. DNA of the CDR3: TGTGCCAGCAGGAGAGAGAATGAGCAGTTCTTC.

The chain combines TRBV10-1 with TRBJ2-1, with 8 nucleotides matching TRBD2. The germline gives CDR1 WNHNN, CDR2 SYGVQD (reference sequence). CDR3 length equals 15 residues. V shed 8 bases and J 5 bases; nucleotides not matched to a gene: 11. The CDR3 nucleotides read TGCGCCAGCTCCTCGGGGGGGGCGCGAAACAATGAGCAGTTCTTC. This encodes CASSSGGARNNEQFF.

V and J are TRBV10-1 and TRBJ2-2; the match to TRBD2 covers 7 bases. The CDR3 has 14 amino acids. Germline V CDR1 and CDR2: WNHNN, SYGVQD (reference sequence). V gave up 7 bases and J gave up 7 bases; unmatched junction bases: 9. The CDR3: CASTPVGLYGELFF. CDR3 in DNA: TGCGCCAGCACCCCGGTGGGACTATACGGGGAGCTGTTTTTT.

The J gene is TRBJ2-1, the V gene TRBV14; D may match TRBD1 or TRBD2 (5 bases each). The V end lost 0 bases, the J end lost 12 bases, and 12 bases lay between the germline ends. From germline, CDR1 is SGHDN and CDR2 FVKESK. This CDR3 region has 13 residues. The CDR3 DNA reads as TGTGCCAGCAGCCAAGATATAGGGACCTCGCAGTTCTTC. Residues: CASSQDIGTSQFF.

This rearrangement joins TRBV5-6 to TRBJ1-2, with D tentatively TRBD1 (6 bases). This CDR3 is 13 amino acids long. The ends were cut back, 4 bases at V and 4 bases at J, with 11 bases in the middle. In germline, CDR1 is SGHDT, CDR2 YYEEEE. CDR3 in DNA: TGTGCCAGCAGCCCTGGACAGTCCTATGGCTACACCTTC. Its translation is CASSPGQSYGYTF.

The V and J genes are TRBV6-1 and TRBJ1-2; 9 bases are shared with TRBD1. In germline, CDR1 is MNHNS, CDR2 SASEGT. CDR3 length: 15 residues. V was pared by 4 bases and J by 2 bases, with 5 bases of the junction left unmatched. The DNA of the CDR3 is TGTGCCAGCAGTGGAAGACAGGGGGTAAACTATGGCTACACCTTC. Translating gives CASSGRQGVNYGYTF.

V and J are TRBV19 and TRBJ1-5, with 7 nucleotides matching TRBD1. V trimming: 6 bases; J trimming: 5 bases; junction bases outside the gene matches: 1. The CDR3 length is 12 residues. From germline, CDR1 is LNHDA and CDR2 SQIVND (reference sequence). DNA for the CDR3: TGTGCCAGTAGCAGGGGGGATCAGCCCCAGCATTTT. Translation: CASSRGDQPQHF. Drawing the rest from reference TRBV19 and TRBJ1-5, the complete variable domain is DGGITQSPKYLFRKEGQNVTLSCEQNLNHDAMYWYRQDPGQGLRLIYYSQIVNDFQKGDIAEGYSVSREKKESFPLTVTSAQKNPTAFYLCASSRGDQPQHFGDGTRLSIL.

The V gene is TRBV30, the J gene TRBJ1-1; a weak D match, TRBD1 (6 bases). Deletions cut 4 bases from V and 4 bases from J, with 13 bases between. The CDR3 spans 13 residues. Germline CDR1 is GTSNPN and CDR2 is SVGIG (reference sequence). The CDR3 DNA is TGTGCCTGGATTCTTAGGGGGGGCACTGAAGCTTTCTTT. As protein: CAWILRGGTEAFF.